This T cell receptor (beta chain) originates from a study of cytomegalovirus exposure and HLA in healthy donors. Researchers ran the PCR with 60 Vbeta and 13 Jbeta primers. Libraries were prepared by immunoSEQ multiplex PCR; TCRdb keeps only in-frame clonotypes and omits some of them. The sample contains 120,000 to 150,000 clones, roughly 78% of which appear only once. The study sampled nominally healthy donors, though unrecorded immune exposures were likely. The CDR3 is 13 amino acids. CDR1 and CDR2 (germline): SGHVS, FQNEAQ. V was cut by 5 bases and J by 7 bases, with 12 bases left in between. Study observations and caveats: An observed cluster of highly shared sequence variants was recorded as a likely sequencing artifact. For most TCR beta V segments, an earlier analysis put the productive rate at about 87% or about 30% of the time. As a later analysis showed, several of the most significant clusters appeared to be linked to common viral pathogens.

About this clone: Its target is not known.

The clonotype originates from a man aged 40-55 years in good health and CMV-seropositive. The sequencing sample was made of PBMCs. The chain is built from TRBV7-8 and TRBJ1-5, with D unresolved. CDR3 DNA sequence: TGTGCCAGCAGCGGAGGGAGATTCCAGCCCCAGCATTTT. Translated: CASSGGRFQPQHF.